The rows below give T cell receptor beta chains drawn from one sample of a study of CD8 T cells in Susac syndrome. TCRdb redid the calling of the immunoSEQ multiplex PCR reads with MiXCR, one entry per CDR3 protein. Of under 200,000 distinct CDR3 sequences detected, approximately 95% appear once; the ten largest clones hold roughly 0.1%. Sequences were obtained from CD4+ T cells from PBMCs. The receptors stem from a human donor in good health. Both conserved end residues are part of each CDR3. The D gene is left open where the match is weak. Part of the rows lack a size; the others show once, few, many or a class for expanded clones.

>NA|NA|TRBV6-1|TRBJ2-4
CASSPLSGYIQYF
TGTGCCAGCAGCCCCCTAAGTGGGTACATTCAGTACTTC
>NA|TRBD2|TRBV5-1|TRBJ2-5
CASSLAGGAEKTQYF
TGCGCCAGCAGCTTGGCGGGAGGGGCGGAGAAGACCCAGTACTTC
>NA|TRBD2|TRBV29-1|TRBJ2-2
CSAGRGTGTGELFF
TGCAGCGCCGGGCGGGGGACGGGCACCGGGGAGCTGTTTTTT
>NA|NA|TRBV12-3/TRBV12-4|TRBJ2-3
CASSLVGGSTDTQYF
TGTGCCAGCAGTTTAGTGGGCGGAAGCACAGATACGCAGTATTTT
>NA|NA|TRBV29-1|TRBJ1-1
CSVLLNAGNTEAFF
TGCAGCGTTCTCTTAAATGCAGGGAACACTGAAGCTTTCTTT
>NA|NA|TRBV29-1|TRBJ1-2
CSAARMLSSFSGYTF
TGCAGCGCCGCGCGAATGCTCTCATCCTTCTCTGGCTACACCTTC
>NA|TRBD2|TRBV24-1|TRBJ2-5
CATSSPWVAGGQETQYF
TGTGCCACCAGTTCGCCGTGGGTAGCGGGAGGACAAGAGACCCAGTACTTC
>NA|TRBD1|TRBV9|TRBJ2-5
CATIPPKKQGAQETQYF
TGTGCCACCATACCTCCCAAGAAACAGGGGGCTCAAGAGACCCAGTACTTC
>NA|TRBD1|TRBV5-1|TRBJ2-7
CASSAGQVMYEQYF
TGCGCCAGCAGCGCGGGACAGGTCATGTACGAGCAGTACTTC
>NA|TRBD1|TRBV3-1|TRBJ1-4
CASSQRAGQVEKLFF
TGTGCCAGCAGCCAAAGGGCCGGACAGGTTGAAAAACTGTTTTTT
>few|NA|TRBV3-1|TRBJ1-2
CASSQGGNYGYTF
TGTGCCAGCAGCCAAGGGGGGAACTATGGCTACACCTTC
>NA|NA|TRBV29-1|TRBJ1-4
CSVDVGREKLFF
TGCAGCGTCGACGTAGGCCGGGAAAAACTGTTTTTT
>NA|NA|TRBV15|TRBJ2-3
CATSRDLLSEGTDTQYF
TGTGCCACCAGCAGAGATTTGCTTTCGGAGGGCACAGATACGCAGTATTTT
>NA|NA|TRBV29-1|TRBJ2-2
CSAPGAANTGELFF
TGCAGCGCCCCGGGTGCCGCGAACACCGGGGAGCTGTTTTTT
>NA|NA|TRBV27|TRBJ2-3
CASYSRVPDTQYF
TGTGCCAGCTACTCTAGGGTCCCAGATACGCAGTATTTT
>NA|TRBD1|TRBV4-1|TRBJ1-2
CASSQATGGGYGYTF
TGCGCCAGCAGCCAAGCAACAGGGGGCGGCTATGGCTACACCTTC
>NA|NA|TRBV3-1|TRBJ1-5
CASSQASEQPQHF
TGTGCCAGCAGCCAAGCCTCAGAACAGCCCCAGCATTTT
>once|NA|TRBV7-9|TRBJ1-2
CASSLDDGDGYTF
TGTGCCAGCAGCTTAGATGATGGAGATGGCTACACCTTC
>NA|NA|TRBV15|TRBJ1-1
CATSLYRDHTEAFF
TGTGCCACCAGCCTTTACAGGGACCACACTGAAGCTTTCTTT
>NA|NA|TRBV24-1|TRBJ2-5
CATSDLQESVGETQYF
TGTGCCACCAGTGATTTGCAGGAATCGGTGGGAGAGACCCAGTACTTC
>NA|TRBD1|TRBV29-1|TRBJ2-1
CSVEPGQGRDEQFF
TGCAGCGTTGAACCGGGACAGGGACGGGATGAGCAGTTCTTC
>NA|TRBD1|TRBV5-1|TRBJ1-5
CASRETGNQPQHF
TGCGCCAGCAGAGAGACAGGGAATCAGCCCCAGCATTTT
>NA|TRBD2|TRBV5-1|TRBJ2-3
CASSSSGTSGDTQYF
TGCGCCAGCAGCTCCTCCGGGACTAGCGGGGATACGCAGTATTTT
>NA|NA|TRBV20-1|TRBJ1-1
CSASRWNTEAFF
TGCAGTGCTAGCCGTTGGAACACTGAAGCTTTCTTT
>NA|TRBD1|TRBV3-1|TRBJ2-1
CASSHRDRTTYNEQFF
TGTGCCAGCAGCCACCGGGACAGGACTACCTACAATGAGCAGTTCTTC
>NA|TRBD1|TRBV4-3|TRBJ2-3
CASSQGLGRGQTDTQYF
TGCGCCAGCAGCCAAGGTCTTGGCAGGGGGCAAACAGATACGCAGTATTTT
>NA|TRBD1|TRBV13|TRBJ1-5
CASSLGRGEDRYQPQHF
TGTGCCAGCAGCTTAGGCAGGGGGGAGGACAGGTATCAGCCCCAGCATTTT
>NA|NA|TRBV9|TRBJ2-3
CASSADRYTDTQYF
TGTGCCAGCAGCGCGGACAGATACACAGATACGCAGTATTTT
>NA|TRBD2|TRBV3-1|TRBJ2-1
CASSGLAGDGNEQFF
TGTGCCAGCAGCGGGCTAGCGGGAGACGGCAATGAGCAGTTCTTC
>NA|TRBD1|TRBV12-3/TRBV12-4|TRBJ1-5
CASSSGQNNQPQHF
TGTGCCAGCAGCTCGGGACAGAACAATCAGCCCCAGCATTTT
>few|NA|TRBV18|TRBJ1-2
CASSPGPNYGYTF
TGTGCCAGCTCACCGGGACCCAACTATGGCTACACCTTC
>NA|NA|TRBV9|TRBJ2-7
CASSPQLGSYEQYF
TGTGCCAGCAGCCCACAACTAGGCTCCTACGAGCAGTACTTC
>NA|TRBD2|TRBV20-1|TRBJ2-5
CSALGGTRLETQYF
TGCAGTGCTTTGGGAGGGACTCGACTGGAGACCCAGTACTTC
>NA|NA|TRBV12-3/TRBV12-4|TRBJ2-7
CASSFGYTYEQYF
TGTGCCAGCAGTTTCGGCTACACCTACGAGCAGTACTTC
>NA|NA|TRBV29-1|TRBJ1-1
CSVDTLIGGATEAFF
TGCAGCGTTGATACCCTCATCGGAGGGGCCACTGAAGCTTTCTTT
>NA|NA|TRBV4-3|TRBJ2-2
CASSQDAAGGRVYTGELFF
TGCGCCAGCAGCCAAGACGCGGCCGGGGGCCGTGTGTACACCGGGGAGCTGTTTTTT
>NA|NA|TRBV20-1|TRBJ2-3
CSALGAFTSTDTQYF
TGCAGTGCCCTAGGGGCGTTCACTAGCACAGATACGCAGTATTTT
>few|NA|TRBV6-1|TRBJ2-7
CASVLPGDYEQYF
TGTGCCAGCGTACTTCCCGGGGACTACGAGCAGTACTTC
>NA|TRBD2|TRBV7-9|TRBJ2-1
CASSSLSGRGSYNEQFF
TGTGCCAGCAGCTCTCTTAGCGGGAGGGGATCCTACAATGAGCAGTTCTTC
>NA|NA|TRBV6-6|TRBJ1-1
CASSWTREEAFF
TGTGCCAGCAGTTGGACGCGGGAGGAAGCTTTCTTT
>NA|NA|TRBV29-1|TRBJ1-1
CSVEGVLNTEAFF
TGCAGCGTTGAAGGTGTACTAAACACTGAAGCTTTCTTT
>NA|NA|TRBV29-1|TRBJ2-2
CSARPFTGELFF
TGCAGCGCGAGACCCTTCACCGGGGAGCTGTTTTTT
>NA|TRBD2|TRBV9|TRBJ2-7
CASSATSGENEQYF
TGTGCCAGCAGCGCGACTAGCGGGGAAAACGAGCAGTACTTC
>once|NA|TRBV5-6|TRBJ2-5
CASSFAGGQETQYF
TGTGCCAGCAGCTTTGCCGGTGGGCAAGAGACCCAGTACTTC
>NA|NA|TRBV7-3|TRBJ2-3
CASSFTYSTDTQYF
TGTGCCAGCAGCTTCACCTATTCCACAGATACGCAGTATTTT
>NA|TRBD2|TRBV2|TRBJ2-4
CASRTSEAKNIQYF
TGTGCCAGCAGGACTAGCGAGGCCAAAAACATTCAGTACTTC
>NA|NA|TRBV6-2/TRBV6-3|TRBJ1-1
CASSGERTGLTEAFF
TGTGCCAGCAGTGGAGAAAGGACTGGGCTGACTGAAGCTTTCTTT
>NA|NA|TRBV9|TRBJ2-2
CASSVSTTILTGELFF
TGTGCCAGCAGCGTCTCAACGACTATTCTCACCGGGGAGCTGTTTTTT
>NA|NA|TRBV25-1|TRBJ2-3
CASVPTPTDTQYF
TGTGCCAGCGTCCCGACCCCCACAGATACGCAGTATTTT
>NA|NA|TRBV20-1|TRBJ1-5
CSAGVWGRGQPQHF
TGCAGTGCTGGGGTTTGGGGGAGAGGTCAGCCCCAGCATTTT
>NA|NA|TRBV7-2|TRBJ2-1
CASSPGAARNNEQFF
TGTGCCAGCAGCCCCGGGGCGGCCAGGAACAATGAGCAGTTCTTC
>NA|NA|TRBV25-1|TRBJ2-3
CASSAAGTDTQYF
TGTGCCAGCAGTGCGGCAGGCACAGATACGCAGTATTTT
>NA|NA|TRBV3-1|TRBJ1-5
CASSLGSTGSNQPQHF
TGTGCCAGCAGCCTCGGGTCGACAGGTAGTAATCAGCCCCAGCATTTT
>NA|TRBD1|TRBV24-1|TRBJ2-1
CATSDPGTANNEQFF
TGTGCCACCAGTGACCCTGGGACAGCCAACAATGAGCAGTTCTTC
>NA|TRBD2|TRBV28|TRBJ2-5
CASSPGTRQTQYF
TGTGCCAGCAGCCCCGGGACTAGGCAGACCCAGTACTTC
>NA|NA|TRBV7-9|TRBJ1-2
CASSWGSQDSGYTF
TGTGCCAGCAGCTGGGGATCCCAGGATAGCGGCTACACCTTC
>NA|TRBD1|TRBV5-1|TRBJ1-2
CASSLAALDRGSGYTF
TGCGCCAGCAGCTTGGCCGCTCTGGACAGGGGAAGCGGCTACACCTTC
>NA|NA|TRBV7-9|TRBJ1-2
CASSLAGGRLNYGYTF
TGTGCCAGCAGCTTAGCGGGGGGCAGGCTAAACTATGGCTACACCTTC
>NA|NA|TRBV4-3|TRBJ2-1
CASSQLASSSYNEQFF
TGCGCCAGCAGCCAGCTAGCCTCGAGCTCCTACAATGAGCAGTTCTTC
>once|NA|TRBV7-2|TRBJ1-2
CASSLAWGPNYGYTF
TGTGCCAGCAGCTTAGCGTGGGGACCCAACTATGGCTACACCTTC